The rows below give T cell receptor beta chains drawn from one sample of a study of identical twins. TCRdb analysed the 5' RACE reads with MiXCR anew, one entry per CDR3 protein. This sample has around 480,000 distinct CDR3 sequences, with around an eighth found just once. These data also featured in a second study, about yellow fever vaccine responses in identical twins.

Sequencing was performed on CD4+ T cells sorted from blood. The receptors here all came from a young woman in good health. CDR3s include the opening cysteine and the closing phenylalanine or tryptophan. Fields, in order: D gene, V gene, J gene, clone size, CDR3 protein, CDR3 DNA. A D gene is named only where the DNA matches it firmly. For some rows the clone size is stated as once, few or many, or as a class when expanded; others skip it.

>TRBD2|TRBV27|TRBJ2-5|NA
CASRPGVAGVETQYF
TGTGCCAGCAGACCAGGGGTAGCGGGAGTAGAGACCCAGTACTTC
>NA|TRBV28|TRBJ2-7|few
CASSLSSSYEQYF
TGTGCCAGCAGTTTATCGAGCTCCTACGAGCAGTACTTC
>NA|TRBV11-2|TRBJ1-1|few
CASTGQGATEAFF
TGTGCCAGCACGGGTCAGGGTGCAACTGAAGCTTTCTTT
>NA|TRBV4-2|TRBJ2-6|NA
CASNPGGGANVLTF
TGTGCCAGCAACCCCGGGGGCGGGGCCAACGTCCTGACTTTC
>NA|TRBV5-1|TRBJ2-1|few
CASSLAEVGPDEQFF
TGCGCCAGCAGCTTGGCCGAGGTAGGGCCCGATGAGCAGTTCTTC
>TRBD1|TRBV6-5|TRBJ1-1|few
CASSYDSDRVNTEAFF
TGTGCCAGCAGTTACGATTCGGACAGGGTGAACACTGAAGCTTTCTTT
>TRBD2|TRBV27|TRBJ2-3|few
CASSFKAGGRIGTDTQYF
TGTGCCAGCAGTTTTAAAGCGGGAGGGAGGATTGGCACAGATACGCAGTATTTT
>TRBD2|TRBV27|TRBJ2-5|NA
CASQQLAGGETQYF
TGTGCCAGCCAACAACTAGCGGGAGGGGAGACCCAGTACTTC
>NA|TRBV20-1|TRBJ1-1|many
CSARLTQGNTEAFF
TGCAGTGCTAGGCTAACGCAGGGGAACACTGAAGCTTTCTTT
>TRBD1|TRBV28|TRBJ1-5|many
CASSPWGGQGNQPQHF
TGTGCCAGCAGTCCATGGGGCGGACAGGGCAATCAGCCCCAGCATTTT
>NA|TRBV5-4|TRBJ2-2|few
CASSPASERGRELFF
TGTGCCAGCAGCCCCGCCTCGGAACGGGGCCGGGAGCTGTTTTTT
>NA|TRBV2|TRBJ2-3|many
CASSGGTDTQYF
TGTGCCAGCAGTGGGGGCACAGATACGCAGTATTTT
>NA|TRBV28|TRBJ1-5|few
CASSLPYGAGGNQPQHF
TGTGCCAGCAGTTTGCCCTATGGGGCAGGGGGCAATCAGCCCCAGCATTTT
>TRBD1|TRBV4-1|TRBJ1-5|few
CASSQVQGQGNQPQHF
TGCGCCAGCAGCCAAGTCCAAGGACAGGGCAATCAGCCCCAGCATTTT
>NA|TRBV7-2|TRBJ2-4|NA
CASSSQGAVAKNIQYF
TGTGCCAGCAGCTCACAGGGAGCGGTGGCCAAAAACATTCAGTACTTC
>TRBD2|TRBV9|TRBJ2-1|few
CASSAAGTSGFSEQFF
TGTGCCAGCAGCGCGGCCGGGACTAGTGGGTTCAGTGAGCAGTTCTTC
>NA|TRBV5-1|TRBJ2-2|few
CASAPQTTGELFF
TGCGCCAGCGCCCCACAAACTACCGGGGAGCTGTTTTTT
>NA|TRBV3-1|TRBJ2-2|NA
CASSQDSGAGDQFF
TGTGCCAGCAGCCAAGATTCAGGCGCCGGGGACCAGTTTTTT
>NA|TRBV10-2|TRBJ2-5|many
CASSLTGPETQYF
TGCGCCAGCAGCTTAACAGGGCCCGAGACCCAGTACTTC
>NA|TRBV6-1|TRBJ2-5|NA
CASSVWGMYETQYF
TGTGCCAGCAGTGTCTGGGGGATGTATGAGACCCAGTACTTC
>TRBD2|TRBV29-1|TRBJ2-1|many
CSVEDLTGSLGSGGYYNEQFF
TGCAGCGTTGAAGATTTGACGGGTTCTTTGGGAAGCGGGGGTTACTACAATGAGCAGTTCTTC